These T cell receptor beta chains were read from a single sample in a study of identical twins. TCRdb passed the 5' RACE reads through MiXCR, listing each CDR3 protein once. The table includes 460,000 or so distinct CDR3 sequences, 11% to 15% detected once. These same records also appear under a second study, on yellow fever vaccine responses in identical twins.

Material: CD4+ T cells sorted from blood. These receptor sequences come from a woman younger than 35 in good health. CDR3s include the opening cysteine and the closing phenylalanine or tryptophan. D genes are given only for firm matches. Size is stated for part of the rows, as once, few or many counts, or as a class when the clone is expanded.

clone_size j_call v_call d_call cdr3_aa cdr3_nt
few TRBJ1-3 TRBV5-6 - CASSDPPGSTIYF TGTGCCAGCAGCGATCCCCCGGGTAGCACCATATATTTT
- TRBJ2-3 TRBV11-3 - CASSIGGISDTQYF TGTGCCAGCAGCATCGGCGGGATATCGGATACGCAGTATTTT
- TRBJ1-4 TRBV7-9 - CASSLGNSYEKLFF TGTGCCAGCAGCTTAGGCAACAGCTATGAAAAACTGTTTTTT
- TRBJ2-7 TRBV5-1 - CASSLVGSPEQYF TGCGCCAGCAGCTTGGTGGGTAGTCCCGAGCAGTACTTC
few TRBJ2-3 TRBV7-2 - CASSFHRDTDTQYF TGTGCCAGCAGCTTCCACCGGGATACAGATACGCAGTATTTT
few TRBJ2-1 TRBV7-2 TRBD1 CASSRGRTGSSDEQFF TGTGCCAGCAGCAGAGGACGGACAGGGTCAAGCGATGAGCAGTTCTTC
- TRBJ2-6 TRBV4-2 - CASSSPWSSGANVLTF TGTGCCAGCAGCTCGCCCTGGAGCTCTGGGGCCAACGTCCTGACTTTC
few TRBJ1-2 TRBV6-5 - CASSYGGESSGYTF TGTGCCAGCAGTTACGGTGGGGAGTCGAGTGGCTACACCTTC
once TRBJ2-7 TRBV7-2 TRBD2 CASSLEASGRVEQYF TGTGCCAGCAGCTTAGAGGCTAGCGGGAGGGTCGAGCAGTACTTC
- TRBJ2-1 TRBV9 - CASSVGGTDYNEQFF TGTGCCAGCAGCGTAGGTGGGACTGATTACAATGAGCAGTTCTTC
- TRBJ1-2 TRBV7-9 - CASSLDKKNYGYTF TGTGCCAGCAGCTTGGACAAAAAAAACTATGGCTACACCTTC
many TRBJ2-1 TRBV6-2/TRBV6-3 - CASRPLGSNEQFF TGTGCCAGCAGACCCCTCGGGTCCAATGAGCAGTTCTTC
few TRBJ2-1 TRBV20-1 - CSAPRDGQRNEQFF TGCAGTGCCCCGAGGGACGGTCAAAGGAATGAGCAGTTCTTC
- TRBJ1-1 TRBV28 - CASTGTEAFF TGTGCCAGCACGGGGACTGAAGCTTTCTTT
- TRBJ2-5 TRBV25-1 - CASSQSQRWGETQYF TGTGCCAGCAGTCAAAGTCAGAGGTGGGGAGAGACCCAGTACTTC
few TRBJ2-7 TRBV6-2/TRBV6-3 TRBD1 CASSYSDRDSIYEQYF TGTGCCAGCAGCTATTCGGACAGGGATAGTATCTACGAGCAGTACTTC
- TRBJ2-3 TRBV27 TRBD2 CASSRVFGGRDTQYF TGTGCCAGCAGCCGCGTTTTCGGGGGGAGAGATACGCAGTATTTT
- TRBJ2-7 TRBV20-1 - CSASTSSYEQYF TGCAGTGCCTCCACGAGCTCCTACGAGCAGTACTTC
few TRBJ2-5 TRBV14 - CASSQDLTATQETQYF TGTGCCAGCAGCCAAGATCTAACAGCTACGCAAGAGACCCAGTACTTC
many TRBJ2-2 TRBV4-3 TRBD2 CASSQGTSGGFGELFF TGCGCCAGCAGCCAAGGGACTAGCGGGGGTTTCGGGGAGCTGTTTTTT
few TRBJ2-1 TRBV12-3/TRBV12-4 TRBD2 CASSLSASGTYNEQFF TGTGCCAGCAGTTTATCGGCTAGCGGGACCTACAATGAGCAGTTCTTC
- TRBJ2-7 TRBV7-9 - CASSHRATYEQYF TGTGCCAGCAGCCACAGGGCCACCTACGAGCAGTACTTC
- TRBJ2-7 TRBV20-1 TRBD2 CSARDPSTSGSGEQYF TGCAGTGCTAGAGATCCCTCGACTAGCGGGAGTGGCGAGCAGTACTTC
few TRBJ2-3 TRBV12-3/TRBV12-4 TRBD2 CASRPSGRAIKTDTQYF TGTGCCAGCAGACCCAGCGGGAGGGCCATCAAAACAGATACGCAGTATTTT
few TRBJ1-3 TRBV12-3/TRBV12-4 - CASSLETGRDLPGNTIYF TGTGCCAGCAGTTTGGAAACAGGGAGGGACCTCCCTGGAAACACCATATATTTT
- TRBJ2-7 TRBV6-1 TRBD2 CASTASGGASYEQYF TGTGCCAGCACCGCCTCGGGAGGGGCATCCTACGAGCAGTACTTC
- TRBJ1-2 TRBV10-3 TRBD1 CAIRQGNYGYTF TGTGCCATCAGACAGGGGAACTATGGCTACACCTTC
few TRBJ2-7 TRBV2 - CASSDIRDYEQYF TGTGCCAGCAGTGATATCCGGGACTACGAGCAGTACTTC
few TRBJ2-5 TRBV12-3/TRBV12-4 TRBD1 CASSLGRGRRETQYF TGTGCCAGCAGTTTAGGTAGGGGGCGCCGGGAGACCCAGTACTTC
- TRBJ2-7 TRBV5-1 - CASGLRAHEQYF TGCGCCAGTGGCTTGAGGGCCCACGAGCAGTACTTC
many TRBJ2-3 TRBV29-1 TRBD2 CSVEVGLGTDTQYF TGCAGCGTTGAAGTGGGACTAGGAACAGATACGCAGTATTTT
few TRBJ1-1 TRBV5-1 - CASSLTSGGAEAFF TGCGCCAGCAGCTTGACTTCAGGTGGAGCTGAAGCTTTCTTT
few TRBJ2-7 TRBV7-9 TRBD1 CASSLEQGGEQYF TGTGCCAGCAGCTTAGAACAGGGGGGCGAGCAGTACTTC
- TRBJ1-1 TRBV7-9 - CASSIGGNADTEAFF TGTGCCAGCAGCATCGGGGGTAACGCGGACACTGAAGCTTTCTTT
- TRBJ1-5 TRBV20-1 - CSAKRAGGSMWNQPQHF TGCAGTGCTAAAAGGGCCGGGGGTAGCATGTGGAATCAGCCCCAGCATTTT
few TRBJ1-1 TRBV7-3 - CASSFLEDTEAFF TGTGCCAGCAGCTTTCTTGAGGACACTGAAGCTTTCTTT
few TRBJ2-7 TRBV3-1 - CASSQKQGFGEQYF TGTGCCAGCAGCCAAAAACAGGGATTCGGCGAGCAGTACTTC
- TRBJ2-3 TRBV11-1 TRBD2 CARDLGTSGGSPTDTQYF TGTGCCAGGGACCTGGGGACTAGCGGGGGGTCCCCCACAGATACGCAGTATTTT
many TRBJ2-3 TRBV24-1 - CATSDYYSGASTDTQYF TGTGCCACCAGTGATTATTATTCCGGGGCTAGCACAGATACGCAGTATTTT
- TRBJ2-7 TRBV12-3/TRBV12-4 - CASSFIQGIDEQYF TGTGCCAGCAGTTTTATCCAGGGTATCGACGAGCAGTACTTC
many TRBJ2-5 TRBV29-1 - CSVRSGETQYF TGCAGCGTTCGTTCGGGAGAGACCCAGTACTTC
- TRBJ1-1 TRBV7-2 - CASSSWALLFF TGTGCCAGCAGCTCCTGGGCCCTCCTTTTCTTT
few TRBJ2-1 TRBV10-1 TRBD1 CASSRPGQDEQFF TGCGCCAGCAGTAGACCGGGACAGGATGAGCAGTTCTTC
few TRBJ2-2 TRBV27 - CASSLISNTGELFF TGTGCCAGCAGTTTAATATCTAACACCGGGGAGCTGTTTTTT
- TRBJ2-7 TRBV11-2 TRBD2 CASSKGTSGEQYF TGTGCCAGCAGCAAAGGGACTAGCGGCGAGCAGTACTTC
many TRBJ2-7 TRBV3-1 TRBD2 CASSQAGTSYEQYF TGTGCCAGCAGCCAAGCCGGGACTAGCTACGAGCAGTACTTC
few TRBJ2-1 TRBV20-1 - CSASRGSAPGNEQFF TGCAGTGCTAGCCGGGGGAGCGCCCCCGGGAATGAGCAGTTCTTC
few TRBJ2-7 TRBV20-1 - CSASSPRGSYEQYF TGCAGTGCTAGTTCCCCCCGAGGGTCCTACGAGCAGTACTTC
few TRBJ2-5 TRBV19 - CASSISGKETQYF TGTGCCAGTAGTATTAGCGGTAAAGAGACCCAGTACTTC
few TRBJ2-7 TRBV27 - CASSPIPGREQYF TGTGCCAGCAGTCCAATACCGGGACGGGAGCAGTACTTC
few TRBJ2-5 TRBV5-1 - CASAPLGAVVETQYF TGCGCCAGCGCACCGTTGGGGGCAGTGGTGGAGACCCAGTACTTC
- TRBJ1-6 TRBV7-3 TRBD1 CASSLMGQGGGSPLHF TGTGCCAGCAGTTTGATGGGACAGGGTGGCGGTTCACCCCTCCACTTT
few TRBJ1-5 TRBV7-6 - CASSRDQGSNQPQHF TGTGCCAGCAGCCGAGACCAGGGGAGCAATCAGCCCCAGCATTTT